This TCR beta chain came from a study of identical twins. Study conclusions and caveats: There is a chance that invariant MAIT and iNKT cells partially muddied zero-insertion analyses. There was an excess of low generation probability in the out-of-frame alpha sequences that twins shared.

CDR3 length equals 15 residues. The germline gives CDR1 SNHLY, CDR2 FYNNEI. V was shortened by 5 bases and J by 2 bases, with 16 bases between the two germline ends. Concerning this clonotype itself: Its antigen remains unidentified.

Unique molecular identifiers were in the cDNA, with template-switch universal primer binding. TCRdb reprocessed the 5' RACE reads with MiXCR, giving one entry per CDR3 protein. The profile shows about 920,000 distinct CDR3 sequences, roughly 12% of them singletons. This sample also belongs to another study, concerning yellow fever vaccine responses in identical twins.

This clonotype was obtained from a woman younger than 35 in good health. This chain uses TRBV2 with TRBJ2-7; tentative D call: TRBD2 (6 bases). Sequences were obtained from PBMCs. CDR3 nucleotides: TGTGCCAGCAGTTCCGGCGGGGAGGCCCCCTACGAGCAGTACTTC. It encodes CASSSGGEAPYEQYF. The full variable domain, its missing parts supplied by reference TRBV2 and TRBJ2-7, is EPEVTQTPSHQVTQMGQEVILRCVPISNHLYFYWYRQILGQKVEFLVSFYNNEISEKSEIFDDQFSVERPDGSNFTLKIRSTKLEDSAMYFCASSSGGEAPYEQYFGPGTRLTVT.